This T cell receptor beta chain is from a study of blood T cell repertoires in COVID-19. As to this clone: Germline is not matched at one junction end, which may reflect a read error.

Germline assignment: CDR1 KGHSH and CDR2 LQKENI. This CDR3 region has 13 residues. Per the original data handling: The authors estimated nucleated cell counts from reference gene primer amplification. Assay: immunoSEQ multiplex PCR; the TCRdb copy retains only in-frame clones and omits some. V and J calls and clone size are those listed in that table; D and trimming were worked out from the DNA. The sample lists roughly 180,000 clones; about 82% were seen once. This clonotype originated in a woman in her twenties or thirties with acute or convalescent COVID-19. Sequenced: peripheral blood. The chain combines TRBV18 with TRBJ2-3, with D possibly matching TRBD1 (7 bases). The CDR3 DNA reads TGTGCCAGTTCACGTGACCAGGGGGGACCGCAGTATTTT. Its translation: CASSRDQGGPQYF. Looking up the rest from reference TRBV18 and TRBJ2-3 gives the full variable domain: NAGVMQNPRHLVRRRGQEARLRCSPMKGHSHVYWYRQLPEEGLKFMVYLQKENIIDESGMPKERFSAEFPKEGPSILRIQQVVRGDSAAYFCASSRDQGGPQYFGPGTRLTVL.